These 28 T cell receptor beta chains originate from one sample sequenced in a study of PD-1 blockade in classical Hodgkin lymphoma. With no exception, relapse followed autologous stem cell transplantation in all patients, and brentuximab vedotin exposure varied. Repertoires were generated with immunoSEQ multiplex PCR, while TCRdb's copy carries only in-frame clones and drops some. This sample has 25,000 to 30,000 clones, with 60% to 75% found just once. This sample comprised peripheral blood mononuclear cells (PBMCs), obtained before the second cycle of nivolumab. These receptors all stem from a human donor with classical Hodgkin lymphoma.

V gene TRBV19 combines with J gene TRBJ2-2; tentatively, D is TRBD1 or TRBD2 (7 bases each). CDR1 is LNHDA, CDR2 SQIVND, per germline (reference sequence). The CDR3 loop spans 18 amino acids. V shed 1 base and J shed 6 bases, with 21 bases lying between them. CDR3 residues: CASSIAGGARQGAGELFF. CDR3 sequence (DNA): TGTGCCAGTAGTATAGCAGGGGGGGCGCGACAGGGAGCCGGGGAGCTGTTTTTT.

The CDR3 sequence: CASSQFPGSQYNSPLHF. The CDR3 nucleotides are TGCGCCAGCAGCCAATTCCCAGGGTCTCAATATAATTCACCCCTCCACTTT. This sequence joins TRBV4-1 and TRBJ1-6, with D possibly TRBD1 on 5 matching bases. CDR1 is MGHRA and CDR2 is YSYEKL in the germline V gene. This CDR3 spans 17 amino acids. Trimming left V 2 bases short and J 4 bases short, with 15 bases between.

In DNA form, the CDR3 reads TGTGCCAGCAGCTTGGGGCTCGAGCAGTACGTC. It translates to CASSLGLEQYV. The chain is built from TRBV6-5 and TRBJ2-7; possible D gene TRBD1, 5 bases. The germline V gene has CDR1 MNHEY and CDR2 SVGAGI. The length of the CDR3 is 11 residues. The ends were cut back, 6 bases at V and 6 bases at J, with 9 bases in the middle.

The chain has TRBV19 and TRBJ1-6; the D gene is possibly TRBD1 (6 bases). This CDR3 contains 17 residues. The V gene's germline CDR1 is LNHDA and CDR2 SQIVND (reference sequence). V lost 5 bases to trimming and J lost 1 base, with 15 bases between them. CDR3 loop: CASSVLQGGSYNSPLHF. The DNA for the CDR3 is TGTGCCAGTAGTGTTTTACAGGGTGGTTCCTATAATTCACCCCTCCACTTT.

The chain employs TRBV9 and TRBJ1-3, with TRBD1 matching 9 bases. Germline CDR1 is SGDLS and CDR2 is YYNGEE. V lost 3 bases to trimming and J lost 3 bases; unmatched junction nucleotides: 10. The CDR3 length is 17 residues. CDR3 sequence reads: CASSATDRGYDGNTIYF. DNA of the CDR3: TGTGCCAGCAGCGCGACGGACAGGGGCTATGATGGAAACACCATATATTTT.

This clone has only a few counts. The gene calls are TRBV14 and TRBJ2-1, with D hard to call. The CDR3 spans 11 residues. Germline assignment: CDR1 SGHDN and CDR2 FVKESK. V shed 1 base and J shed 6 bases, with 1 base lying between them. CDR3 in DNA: TGTGCCAGCAGCCAAGTCAATGAGCAGTTCTTC. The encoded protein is CASSQVNEQFF.

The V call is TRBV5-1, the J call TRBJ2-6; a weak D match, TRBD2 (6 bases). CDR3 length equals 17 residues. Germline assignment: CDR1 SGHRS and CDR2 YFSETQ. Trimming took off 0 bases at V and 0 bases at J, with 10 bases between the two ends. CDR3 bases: TGCGCCAGCAGCTTGGGGGAGGTATTCTCTGGGGCCAACGTCCTGACTTTC. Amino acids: CASSLGEVFSGANVLTF.

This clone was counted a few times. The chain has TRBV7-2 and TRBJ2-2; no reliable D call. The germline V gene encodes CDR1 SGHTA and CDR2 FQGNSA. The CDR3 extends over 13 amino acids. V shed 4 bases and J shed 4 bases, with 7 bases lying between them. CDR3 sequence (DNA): TGTGCCAGCAGCTCCTACTCCACCGGGGAGCTGTTTTTT. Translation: CASSSYSTGELFF.

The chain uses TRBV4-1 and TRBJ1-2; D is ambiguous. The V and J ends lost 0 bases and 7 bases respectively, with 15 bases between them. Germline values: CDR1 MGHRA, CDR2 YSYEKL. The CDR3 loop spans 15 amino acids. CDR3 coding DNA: TGCGCCAGCAGCCAAGATATCCCTGTAGCTGGTGGCTACACCTTC. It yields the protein CASSQDIPVAGGYTF.

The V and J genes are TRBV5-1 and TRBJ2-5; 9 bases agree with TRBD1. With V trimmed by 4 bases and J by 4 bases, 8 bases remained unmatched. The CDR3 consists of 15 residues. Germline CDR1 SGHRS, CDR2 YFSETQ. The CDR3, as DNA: TGCGCCAGCAGCCCGGGACAGGGAAAGGGAGAGACCCAGTACTTC. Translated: CASSPGQGKGETQYF.

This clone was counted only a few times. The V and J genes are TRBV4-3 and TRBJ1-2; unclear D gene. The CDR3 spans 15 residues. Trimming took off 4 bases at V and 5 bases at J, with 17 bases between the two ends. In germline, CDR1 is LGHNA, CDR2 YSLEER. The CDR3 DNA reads TGCGCCAGCAGCCGCAGCGGTGGGTCGTTGTATGGCTACACCTTC. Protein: CASSRSGGSLYGYTF.

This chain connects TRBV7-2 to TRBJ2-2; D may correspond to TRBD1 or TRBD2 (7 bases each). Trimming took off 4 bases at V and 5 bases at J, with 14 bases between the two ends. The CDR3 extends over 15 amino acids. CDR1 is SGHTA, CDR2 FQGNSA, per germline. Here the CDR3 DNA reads TGTGCCAGCAGCTCAAACAGGGGAGGGACCGGGGAGCTGTTTTTT. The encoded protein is CASSSNRGGTGELFF. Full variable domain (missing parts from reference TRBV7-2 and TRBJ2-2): GAGVSQSPSNKVTEKGKDVELRCDPISGHTALYWYRQSLGQGLEFLIYFQGNSAPDKSGLPSDRFSAERTGGSVSTLTIQRTQQEDSAVYLCASSSNRGGTGELFFGEGSRLTVL.

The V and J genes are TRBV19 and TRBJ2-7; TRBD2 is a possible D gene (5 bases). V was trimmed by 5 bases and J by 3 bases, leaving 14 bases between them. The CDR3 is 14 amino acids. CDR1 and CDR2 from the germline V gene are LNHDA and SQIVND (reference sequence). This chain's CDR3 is CASSPGLLSYEQYF. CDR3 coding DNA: TGTGCCAGTAGTCCCGGACTCTTGAGCTACGAGCAGTACTTC.

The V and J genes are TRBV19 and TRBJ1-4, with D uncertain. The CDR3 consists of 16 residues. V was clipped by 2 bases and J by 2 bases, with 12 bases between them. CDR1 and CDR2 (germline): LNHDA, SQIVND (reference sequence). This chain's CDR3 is CASSILPHPTNEKLFF. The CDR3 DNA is TGTGCCAGTAGTATATTGCCGCACCCTACTAATGAAAAACTGTTTTTT.

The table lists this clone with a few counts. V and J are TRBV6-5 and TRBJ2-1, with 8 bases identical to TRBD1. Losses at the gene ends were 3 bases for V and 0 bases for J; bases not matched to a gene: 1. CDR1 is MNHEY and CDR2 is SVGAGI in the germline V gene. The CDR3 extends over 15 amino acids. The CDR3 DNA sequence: TGTGCCAGCAGTTATACAGGGGGCTCCTACAATGAGCAGTTCTTC. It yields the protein CASSYTGGSYNEQFF.

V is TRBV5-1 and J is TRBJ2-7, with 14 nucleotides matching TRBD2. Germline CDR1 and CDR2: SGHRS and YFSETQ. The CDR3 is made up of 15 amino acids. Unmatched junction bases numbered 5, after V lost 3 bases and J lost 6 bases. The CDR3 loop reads CASSSLGLAGGEQYF. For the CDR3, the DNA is TGCGCCAGCAGCTCCCTTGGACTAGCGGGAGGCGAGCAGTACTTC.

The CDR3 sequence: CASRGTSGGPPGRDEQYV. CDR3 in DNA: TGCGCCAGCAGGGGGACTAGCGGGGGGCCTCCCGGTCGGGACGAGCAGTACGTC. The V gene is TRBV10-2, the J gene TRBJ2-7, with TRBD2 matching 15 bases. The CDR3 has 18 residues. Germline loops: CDR1 WSHSY, CDR2 SAAADI. With V trimmed by 6 bases and J by 5 bases, 14 bases remained unmatched.

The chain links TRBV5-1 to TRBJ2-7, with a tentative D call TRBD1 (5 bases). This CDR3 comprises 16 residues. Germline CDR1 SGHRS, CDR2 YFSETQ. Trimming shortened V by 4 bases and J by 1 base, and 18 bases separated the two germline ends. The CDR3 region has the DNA TGCGCCAGCAGCGGTAGCCTCAGGGTGGGGTCCTACGAGCAGTACTTC. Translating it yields CASSGSLRVGSYEQYF. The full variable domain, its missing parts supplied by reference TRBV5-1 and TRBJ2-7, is KAGVTQTPRYLIKTRGQQVTLSCSPISGHRSVSWYQQTPGQGLQFLFEYFSETQRNKGNFPGRFSGRQFSNSRSEMNVSTLELGDSALYLCASSGSLRVGSYEQYFGPGTRLTVT.

The CDR3 nucleotides read TGCGCCAGCAGCCAAGATTGGGTCGGGGGCTTCGGATACAATGAGCAGTTCTTC. This gives the protein CASSQDWVGGFGYNEQFF. The rearrangement links TRBV4-3 to TRBJ2-1; D may be TRBD1 or TRBD2 (6 bases each). CDR1 and CDR2 from the germline V gene are LGHNA and YSLEER. Trimming removed 0 bases at V and 4 bases at J, with 19 bases between. This CDR3 is built from 18 residues.

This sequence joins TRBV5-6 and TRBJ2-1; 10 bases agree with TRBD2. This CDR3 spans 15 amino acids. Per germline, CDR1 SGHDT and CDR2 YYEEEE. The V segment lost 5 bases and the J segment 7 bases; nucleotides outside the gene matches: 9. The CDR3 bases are TGTGCCAGCAGATCGACTAGCGGGCTGGGGAATGAGCAGTTCTTC. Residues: CASRSTSGLGNEQFF.

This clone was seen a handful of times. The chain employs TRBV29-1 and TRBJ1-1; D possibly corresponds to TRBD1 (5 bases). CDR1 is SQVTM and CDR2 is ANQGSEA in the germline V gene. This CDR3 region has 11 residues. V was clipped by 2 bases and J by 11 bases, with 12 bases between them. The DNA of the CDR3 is TGCAGCGTTGAATCCCCGGGGGGGGCTTTCTTT. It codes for CSVESPGGAFF.

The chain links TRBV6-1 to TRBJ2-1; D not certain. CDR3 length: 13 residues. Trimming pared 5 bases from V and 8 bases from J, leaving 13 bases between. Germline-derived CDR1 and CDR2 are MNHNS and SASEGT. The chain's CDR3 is CASSSQSGDEQFF. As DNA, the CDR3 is TGTGCCAGCAGTTCCCAGTCCGGCGATGAGCAGTTCTTC.

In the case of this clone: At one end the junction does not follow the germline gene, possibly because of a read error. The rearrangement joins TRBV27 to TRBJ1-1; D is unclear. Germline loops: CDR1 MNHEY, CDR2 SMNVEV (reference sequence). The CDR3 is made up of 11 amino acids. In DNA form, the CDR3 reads TGTGCCAGCAGCCTCGGAGGGTCGGCCGTATTT. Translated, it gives CASSLGGSAVF.

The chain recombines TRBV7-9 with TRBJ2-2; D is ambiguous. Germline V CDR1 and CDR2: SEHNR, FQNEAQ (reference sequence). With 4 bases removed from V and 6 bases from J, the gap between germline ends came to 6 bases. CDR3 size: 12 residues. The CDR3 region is CASSSIAGELFF. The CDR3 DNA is TGTGCCAGCAGCTCGATTGCCGGGGAGCTGTTTTTT.

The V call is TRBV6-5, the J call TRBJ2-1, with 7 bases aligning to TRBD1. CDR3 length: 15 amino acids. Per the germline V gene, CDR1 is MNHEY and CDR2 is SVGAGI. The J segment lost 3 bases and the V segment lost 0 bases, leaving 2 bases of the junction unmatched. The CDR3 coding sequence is TGTGCCAGCAGTTACTCGGACAGGAACTACAATGAGCAGTTCTTC. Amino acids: CASSYSDRNYNEQFF.

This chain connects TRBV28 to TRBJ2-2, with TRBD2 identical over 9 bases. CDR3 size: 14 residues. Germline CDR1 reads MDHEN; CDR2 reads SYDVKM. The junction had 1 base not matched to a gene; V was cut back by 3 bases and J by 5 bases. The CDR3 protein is CASSLLAGTGELFF. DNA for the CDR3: TGTGCCAGCAGTTTGCTAGCGGGGACCGGGGAGCTGTTTTTT.

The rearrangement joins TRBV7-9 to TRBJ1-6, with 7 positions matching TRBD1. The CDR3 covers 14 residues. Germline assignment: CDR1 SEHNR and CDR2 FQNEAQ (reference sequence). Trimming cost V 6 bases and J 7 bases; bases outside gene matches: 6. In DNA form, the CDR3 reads TGTGCCAGCAGGTCTACAGGGGTCAATTCACCCCTCCACTTT. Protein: CASRSTGVNSPLHF.

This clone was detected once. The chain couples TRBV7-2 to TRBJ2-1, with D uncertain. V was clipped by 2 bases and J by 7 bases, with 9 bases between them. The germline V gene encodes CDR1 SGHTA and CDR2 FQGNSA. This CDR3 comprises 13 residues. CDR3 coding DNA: TGTGCCAGCAGCTTAAGGTTTAGGAATGAGCAGTTCTTC. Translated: CASSLRFRNEQFF. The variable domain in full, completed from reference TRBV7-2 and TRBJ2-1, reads GAGVSQSPSNKVTEKGKDVELRCDPISGHTALYWYRQSLGQGLEFLIYFQGNSAPDKSGLPSDRFSAERTGGSVSTLTIQRTQQEDSAVYLCASSLRFRNEQFFGPGTRLTVL.